The 15 T cell receptor beta chains below were found in one sample sequenced in a study of vaccination and CD4 T cells after COVID-19. Sequencing of DNA taken from cultured CD4+ T cells relied on the Oncomine TCR Beta short-read assay. Each CDR3 protein gets one entry after TCRdb re-called the PCR reads with MiXCR. The table shows several thousand distinct CDR3 sequences, with over 20% occurring only once. The treatment denotes: approximately nine-day PBMC culture with coronavirus spike peptide pools or control peptides (ViraFEST assay). Collection of the unexposed donor's CD4+ T cells took place before the COVID-19 pandemic (2011-2018). These receptors lack a known antigen. Sequencing was done on a sample of CD4+ T cells from blood, cultured in vitro. The receptors here all came from a human donor in good health.

A few counts support this clonotype. The rearrangement joins TRBV19 to TRBJ1-2; 8 bases agree with TRBD1. Germline trimming cut 6 bases from V and 10 bases from J; bases unmatched to any gene: 13. CDR1 and CDR2 (germline): LNHDA, SQIVND (reference sequence). The CDR3 covers 14 residues. The CDR3 sequence: CASSPGTGPFDYTF. Here the CDR3 DNA reads TGTGCCAGTAGCCCCGGGACAGGCCCCTTCGACTACACCTTC.

V and J are TRBV9 and TRBJ1-1, with D possibly being TRBD1 (5 bases). From germline, CDR1 is SGDLS and CDR2 YYNGEE. The CDR3 extends over 14 amino acids. Trimming stripped 4 bases from V and 1 base from J, with 11 bases between. The CDR3 sequence is CASSLAGPNTEAFF. CDR3 sequence (DNA): TGTGCCAGCAGCCTAGCGGGGCCGAACACTGAAGCTTTCTTT.

This clonotype was detected a few times. The rearrangement joins TRBV19 to TRBJ1-1; 11 bases align to TRBD1. Trimming removed 3 bases from V and 0 bases from J; junction bases left unmatched: 6. CDR3 length: 17 residues. Germline CDR1 is LNHDA and CDR2 is SQIVND (reference sequence). CDR3 region: CASSIRTGGPMNTEAFF. The CDR3 DNA sequence: TGTGCCAGTAGTATCAGGACAGGGGGCCCAATGAACACTGAAGCTTTCTTT.

The chain joins TRBV18 to TRBJ1-2, with D perhaps matching TRBD1 (6 bases). Germline V lookup: CDR1 KGHSH, CDR2 LQKENI. The V and J ends lost 2 bases and 6 bases respectively, with 22 bases between them. CDR3 length: 17 amino acids. CDR3 amino acids: CASSPRSLETGGNGYTF. The CDR3 DNA sequence: TGTGCCAGCTCACCAAGGTCCCTTGAGACAGGAGGAAATGGCTACACCTTC.

The chain has TRBV5-6 and TRBJ1-5; no clear D gene. CDR3 length: 11 residues. In germline, CDR1 is SGHDT, CDR2 YYEEEE. V was shortened by 3 bases and J by 3 bases, with 1 base between the two germline ends. The CDR3 protein is CASSSNQPQHF. Here the CDR3 DNA reads TGTGCCAGCAGCTCCAATCAGCCCCAGCATTTT.

This clonotype occurred a few times. The V gene is TRBV18, the J gene TRBJ1-6, with D maybe TRBD1 (5 bases). CDR1 is KGHSH and CDR2 is LQKENI in the germline V gene. Trimming shortened V by 3 bases and J by 8 bases, and 8 bases separated the two germline ends. CDR3 size: 13 residues. The CDR3 region is CASSPVRDSPLHF. In DNA, the CDR3 is TGTGCCAGCTCACCCGTCAGGGATTCACCCCTCCACTTT.

This clonotype was seen more than once but under ten times. J is TRBJ1-1 and V is TRBV19, with 9 bases identical to TRBD1. V lost 5 bases to trimming and J lost 1 base; unmatched junction nucleotides: 8. The CDR3 is 16 residues long. Germline CDR1 is LNHDA and CDR2 is SQIVND (reference sequence). Written as DNA, the CDR3 is TGTGCCAGTAGTCCGGGGACAGGGTCGGAGAACACTGAAGCTTTCTTT. Amino acid sequence: CASSPGTGSENTEAFF.

The gene calls are TRBV12-3 or TRBV12-4 and TRBJ1-5; 8 nucleotides line up with TRBD1. The CDR3 covers 15 residues. With V trimmed by 5 bases and J by 6 bases, 9 bases remained unmatched. CDR3 coding DNA: TGTGCCAGCAGTCGCGGACAGGGAGCGGGTCAGCCCCAGCATTTT. It is translated as CASSRGQGAGQPQHF.

This clonotype turned up a few times. The gene calls are TRBV2 and TRBJ1-2, with D maybe TRBD1 (6 bases). Trimming took off 2 bases at V and 7 bases at J, with 11 bases between the two ends. The CDR3 is made up of 13 amino acids. The V gene's germline CDR1 is SNHLY and CDR2 FYNNEI. CDR3 amino acids: CASSEYRAVGYTF. The CDR3 DNA is TGTGCCAGCAGTGAATACAGGGCGGTTGGCTACACCTTC.

The gene calls are TRBV2 and TRBJ2-1; D not resolved. The germline V gene encodes CDR1 SNHLY and CDR2 FYNNEI. Trimming took 4 bases from V and 1 from J, leaving 8 bases between them. The CDR3 sequence is 14 residues long. The CDR3, as DNA: TGTGCCAGCAGTGGTGATTCGTCCTACAATGAGCAGTTCTTC. Protein sequence: CASSGDSSYNEQFF.

V and J are TRBV6-2 or TRBV6-3 and TRBJ1-5; no reliable D call. CDR3 length: 14 amino acids. The V gene lost 2 bases and the J gene lost 3 bases, with 8 bases spanning the gap. The germline CDR1 and CDR2 sequences are MNHEY and SVGEGT. The CDR3 DNA is TGTGCCAGCAGTTACGACCAGGTCAATCAGCCCCAGCATTTT. The encoded protein is CASSYDQVNQPQHF.

CDR3 sequence: CASSPSGPSSNQPQHF. In DNA form, the CDR3 reads TGTGCCAGCAGCCCCTCCGGCCCCAGTAGCAATCAGCCCCAGCATTTT. The genes are TRBV27 and TRBJ1-5; no reliable D call. V was clipped by 6 bases and J by 0 bases, with 15 bases between them. Per germline, CDR1 MNHEY and CDR2 SMNVEV (reference sequence). This CDR3 has 16 residues.

By its share, this clonotype is medium-sized. The gene calls are TRBV20-1 and TRBJ1-2, with D hard to call. The CDR3 consists of 15 residues. Germline lookup yields CDR1 DFQATT and CDR2 SNEGSKA (reference sequence). Trimming removed 0 bases from V and 4 bases from J, with 15 bases in between. CDR3 DNA sequence: TGCAGTGCTAGAGATGGCAACATGAGCCCCTATGGCTACACCTTC. As protein: CSARDGNMSPYGYTF.

This clonotype came up a few times. The chain couples TRBV7-6 to TRBJ1-6; no reliable D call. This CDR3 is built from 15 residues. Germline V gene data show CDR1 as SGHVS and CDR2 as FNYEAQ. The V end was cut by 5 bases, the J end by 5 bases, with 13 bases between. CDR3 sequence reads: CASSLSGQDNSPLHF. As DNA, the CDR3 is TGTGCCAGCAGCCTTTCAGGCCAGGATAATTCACCCCTCCACTTT.

This sequence joins TRBV30 and TRBJ2-5, with TRBD1 as a possible D gene (6 bases). The CDR3 is 13 amino acids. CDR1 is GTSNPN, CDR2 SVGIG, per germline (reference sequence). Trimming took 3 bases from V and 2 from J, leaving 10 bases between them. CDR3 DNA: TGTGCCTGGAGCCACGGACAGCAAGAGACCCAGTACTTC. This codes for CAWSHGQQETQYF.